The next 29 T cell receptor beta chains were all read from a single sample in a study of Ad26.COV2.S vaccination and SARS-CoV-2 variants. Method: immunoSEQ multiplex PCR; TCRdb's copy keeps in-frame clones and lacks some. The table records fewer than 300,000 clones, approximately 87% of them present only once. Regarding treatment: 15 to 20 received Ad26.COV2.S at low or high dose, single or two shots; 5 received placebo; per-sample allocation not given. Samples analyzed were those drawn on day 63 after the first vaccine or placebo injection. The sample in question was peripheral blood, obtained in a trial of Ad26.COV2.S vaccine versus placebo. These receptors were taken from a person between 18 and 65 years old who received the Ad26.COV2.S COVID-19 vaccine or a placebo.

The chain links TRBV7-6 to TRBJ2-2, with D hard to call. This CDR3 has 16 residues. Germline assignment: CDR1 SGHVS and CDR2 FNYEAQ. V lost 1 base and J 0 bases, leaving 9 bases between the germline ends. The CDR3 DNA reads as TGTGCCAGCAGCTTAGAAACCCACGCGAACACCGGGGAGCTGTTTTTT. As protein: CASSLETHANTGELFF.

V and J are TRBV18 and TRBJ2-3; D is possibly TRBD2 (6 bases). Germline assignment: CDR1 KGHSH and CDR2 LQKENI. The V end lost 0 bases, the J end lost 6 bases, and 10 bases lay between the germline ends. The CDR3 length is 14 residues. Written as DNA, the CDR3 is TGTGCCAGCTCACCACCCCCAGGGAGGGATACGCAGTATTTT. Translating it yields CASSPPPGRDTQYF.

A few counts support this clone. This rearrangement joins TRBV3-1 (or the pseudogene TRBV3-2) to TRBJ2-2; 9 bases are a match to TRBD2. This CDR3 has 14 amino acids. J was trimmed by 5 bases and V by 8 bases; bases with no gene match: 6. Germline CDR1 and CDR2: LGHDT and YNNKEL (reference sequence). The CDR3: CASGISGGTGELFF. The CDR3 DNA reads as TGTGCCAGCGGGATCAGCGGGGGGACCGGGGAGCTGTTTTTT.

The J gene is TRBJ2-2, the V gene TRBV5-1; 12 nucleotides agree with TRBD1. Germline V gives CDR1 SGHRS, CDR2 YFSETQ. This CDR3 has 15 residues. Losses at the gene ends were 4 bases for V and 7 bases for J; bases not matched to a gene: 5. CDR3 sequence: CASSPGTGGSGELFF. In nucleotides, the CDR3 is TGCGCCAGCAGCCCCGGGACAGGGGGCAGCGGGGAGCTGTTTTTT.

This clone was recorded only once. The rearrangement links TRBV7-7 to TRBJ2-2, with D hard to call. This CDR3 contains 15 residues. Trimming cost V 2 bases and J 1 base, with 8 bases left between them. Germline CDR1 reads SSHAT; CDR2 reads FNYEAQ (reference sequence). CDR3 amino acids: CASSLNPMNTGELFF. CDR3 nucleotides: TGTGCCAGCAGCTTAAACCCGATGAACACCGGGGAGCTGTTTTTT. The variable domain in full, completed from reference TRBV7-7 and TRBJ2-2, reads GAGVSQSPRYKVTKRGQDVTLRCDPISSHATLYWYQQALGQGPEFLTYFNYEAQPDKSGLPSDRFSAERPEGSISTLTIQRTEQRDSAMYRCASSLNPMNTGELFFGEGSRLTVL.

The J gene is TRBJ2-7, the V gene TRBV7-8; a weak D match, TRBD2 (6 bases). The CDR3 consists of 18 residues. Looked up from germline, CDR1 is SGHVS and CDR2 is FQNEAQ. The V end lost 5 bases, the J end lost 0 bases, and 23 bases lay between the germline ends. CDR3 sequence: CASSPRTGLFSSSYEQYF. CDR3 nucleotide sequence: TGTGCCAGCAGCCCACGCACGGGACTCTTTTCGAGCTCCTACGAGCAGTACTTC. The full variable domain, completed using reference TRBV7-8 and TRBJ2-7, is GAGVSQSPRYKVAKRGQDVALRCDPISGHVSLFWYQQALGQGPEFLTYFQNEAQLDKSGLPSDRFFAERPEGSVSTLKIQRTQQEDSAVYLCASSPRTGLFSSSYEQYFGPGTRLTVT.

CDR3 sequence: CAWSGSANEQFF. For the CDR3, the DNA is TGTGCCTGGAGCGGGAGCGCCAATGAGCAGTTCTTC. The chain has TRBV30 and TRBJ2-1; D may be TRBD2 (6 bases). The CDR3 loop spans 12 amino acids. The ends were cut back, 3 bases at V and 6 bases at J, with 9 bases in the middle. Per germline, CDR1 GTSNPN and CDR2 SVGIG (reference sequence).

This chain joins TRBV3-1 (or the pseudogene TRBV3-2) and TRBJ1-5; D is undetermined. There are 13 residues in the CDR3. In germline, CDR1 is LGHDT, CDR2 YNNKEL (reference sequence). V was trimmed by 1 base and J by 6 bases, leaving 7 bases between them. The CDR3 loop is CASSQAYGQPQHF. The CDR3 DNA is TGTGCCAGCAGCCAAGCATACGGTCAGCCCCAGCATTTT.

In its sample, this clone was seen a few times. V and J are TRBV4-2 and TRBJ1-3; no clear D gene. The CDR3 spans 16 residues. V was trimmed by 0 bases and J by 0 bases, leaving 9 bases between them. Germline CDR1 is LGHNA and CDR2 is YNFKEQ. The CDR3 nucleotides are TGTGCCAGCAGCCAAGACTTCGTGGGCTCTGGAAACACCATATATTTT. It translates to CASSQDFVGSGNTIYF.

The chain carries TRBV29-1 and TRBJ2-3, with a possible D match to TRBD2 (6 bases). Germline assignment: CDR1 SQVTM and CDR2 ANQGSEA. V lost 5 bases to trimming and J lost 1 base, with 16 bases between them. This CDR3 has 15 amino acids. The CDR3 sequence is CSVCPGSGGTDTQYF. The CDR3 DNA reads TGCAGCGTTTGCCCCGGGAGTGGGGGCACAGATACGCAGTATTTT.

J is TRBJ2-5 and V is TRBV6-5; D might be TRBD2 (7 bases). This CDR3 region has 16 residues. The ends were cut back, 0 bases at V and 4 bases at J, with 15 bases in the middle. Germline V gives CDR1 MNHEY, CDR2 SVGAGI. The CDR3 region is CASSYSGRGGVETQYF. CDR3 nucleotide sequence: TGTGCCAGCAGTTACTCGGGGAGGGGGGGCGTAGAGACCCAGTACTTC.

The chain joins TRBV27 to TRBJ1-1; D perhaps matches TRBD1 (5 bases). The ends were cut back, 3 bases at V and 11 bases at J, with 10 bases in the middle. The CDR3 spans 11 residues. Per germline, CDR1 MNHEY and CDR2 SMNVEV (reference sequence). The CDR3 DNA reads TGTGCCAGCAGTTTTGGGACTGTGGCTTTCTTT. It specifies CASSFGTVAFF.

The genes are TRBV6-2 or TRBV6-3 and TRBJ2-7; 7 bases are a match to TRBD1. The trim removed 5 bases at V and 2 bases at J, leaving 6 bases unmatched. Germline V gives CDR1 MNHEY, CDR2 SVGEGT. This CDR3 has 14 residues. CDR3 amino acids: CASSPDRETYEQYF. DNA of the CDR3: TGTGCCAGCAGTCCCGACAGGGAAACCTACGAGCAGTACTTC.

This chain uses TRBV5-6 with TRBJ1-6; TRBD1 aligns across 8 bases. This CDR3 is built from 14 residues. After removal of 0 bases from V and 10 bases from J, the junction contained 3 bases not matched to a gene. The V gene's germline CDR1 is SGHDT and CDR2 YYEEEE. The DNA of the CDR3 is TGTGCCAGCAGCTTGGCCAGGGGGCAATCACCCCTCCACTTT. Its translation is CASSLARGQSPLHF.

The chain uses TRBV18 and TRBJ2-3, with D possibly matching TRBD1 (6 bases). Trimming pared 0 bases from V and 2 bases from J, leaving 9 bases between. The germline CDR1 and CDR2 sequences are KGHSH and LQKENI. This CDR3 spans 15 amino acids. The CDR3 sequence: CASSPPGQPTDTQYF. The CDR3 DNA is TGTGCCAGCTCACCACCAGGACAGCCCACAGATACGCAGTATTTT.

This chain connects TRBV5-1 to TRBJ2-1; 7 nucleotides line up with TRBD2. Germline V gives CDR1 SGHRS, CDR2 YFSETQ. Trimming removed 4 bases from V and 1 base from J; junction bases left unmatched: 26. The CDR3 covers 22 residues. Written as DNA, the CDR3 is TGCGCCAGCAGCGGGACTGGGCTAGCGGAGGGCCCTCGGCGGGCTTCCTACAATGAGCAGTTCTTC. It codes for CASSGTGLAEGPRRASYNEQFF.

This chain connects TRBV9 to TRBJ2-1; D gene uncertain. The CDR3 has 15 amino acids. The germline V gene encodes CDR1 SGDLS and CDR2 YYNGEE. V lost 2 bases, J lost 3 bases, and 12 bases lay in between. CDR3 amino acids: CASSVAHMVYNEQFF. The CDR3 DNA reads as TGTGCCAGCAGCGTGGCCCATATGGTCTACAATGAGCAGTTCTTC.

The genes are TRBV7-2 and TRBJ2-7; D ambiguous. The germline CDR1 and CDR2 sequences are SGHTA and FQGNSA. The CDR3 extends over 12 amino acids. Trimming cost V 5 bases and J 5 bases, with 10 bases left between them. The CDR3 loop reads CASSLDVHEQYF. Here the CDR3 DNA reads TGTGCCAGCAGCCTCGATGTCCACGAGCAGTACTTC.

The chain is built from TRBV5-1 and TRBJ2-5, with 9 positions matching TRBD2. V was clipped by 0 bases and J by 4 bases; unmatched bases: 10. The CDR3 totals 17 residues. Per germline, CDR1 SGHRS and CDR2 YFSETQ. For the CDR3, the DNA is TGCGCCAGCAGCTTGGCAGGGCGGGAGGGACATGTAGAGACCCAGTACTTC. Residues: CASSLAGREGHVETQYF.

The CDR3 is CASSPATYEQYF. As DNA, the CDR3 is TGTGCCAGCAGTCCAGCGACCTACGAGCAGTACTTC. The chain is built from TRBV12-3 or TRBV12-4 and TRBJ2-7; D is uncertain. The CDR3 spans 12 residues. Trimming stripped 5 bases from V and 2 bases from J, with 7 bases between.

The chain carries TRBV7-9 and TRBJ2-1; D is tentatively TRBD1 or TRBD2 (5 bases each). The V end lost 6 bases, the J end lost 10 bases, and 16 bases lay between the germline ends. The CDR3 is 13 residues long. Germline CDR1 is SEHNR and CDR2 is FQNEAQ (reference sequence). The CDR3 DNA is TGTGCCAGCAGATCAACCGGTTGGGGGGAGCAGTTCTTC. The encoded protein is CASRSTGWGEQFF. The full variable domain, completed using reference TRBV7-9 and TRBJ2-1, is DTGVSQNPRHKITKRGQNVTFRCDPISEHNRLYWYRQTLGQGPEFLTYFQNEAQLEKSRLLSDRFSAERPKGSFSTLEIQRTEQGDSAMYLCASRSTGWGEQFFGPGTRLTVL.

The genes are TRBV23-1 and TRBJ1-2; 7 bases line up with TRBD1. TRBV23-1 is marked as an open reading frame, function uncertain. The trim removed 2 bases at V and 7 bases at J, leaving 7 bases unmatched. This CDR3 spans 14 amino acids. CDR3 sequence (DNA): TGCGCCAGCAGTCAACGCCGACAGGGCGGTGGCTACACCTTC. It is translated as CASSQRRQGGGYTF.

The table lists this clone with a few counts. The rearrangement joins TRBV30 to TRBJ1-5; D possibly corresponds to TRBD1 (6 bases). CDR1 GTSNPN and CDR2 SVGIG come from the germline V gene (reference sequence). The length of the CDR3 is 13 residues. The V and J ends lost 1 base and 5 bases respectively, with 9 bases between them. As DNA, the CDR3 is TGTGCCTGGAGTGGGGGGGGCGATCAGCCCCAGCATTTT. This sequence encodes CAWSGGGDQPQHF.

The chain combines TRBV19 with TRBJ1-5, with 9 bases that match TRBD1. Germline V gene lookup returns CDR1 LNHDA and CDR2 SQIVND (reference sequence). The J segment lost 4 bases and the V segment lost 8 bases, leaving 3 bases of the junction unmatched. This CDR3 is 13 amino acids long. The CDR3 DNA sequence: TGTGCCAGTGGGGACAGGGTAAATCAGCCCCAGCATTTT. Protein sequence: CASGDRVNQPQHF. The whole variable domain, filled in from reference TRBV19 and TRBJ1-5, reads DGGITQSPKYLFRKEGQNVTLSCEQNLNHDAMYWYRQDPGQGLRLIYYSQIVNDFQKGDIAEGYSVSREKKESFPLTVTSAQKNPTAFYLCASGDRVNQPQHFGDGTRLSIL.

This clone was found a few times. The chain has TRBV6-1 and TRBJ2-7, with D possibly being TRBD1 (5 bases). V was cut by 1 base and J by 6 bases, with 13 bases left in between. This CDR3 is 14 amino acids long. Germline values: CDR1 MNHNS, CDR2 SASEGT. The DNA of the CDR3 is TGTGCCAGCAGTGAAGAGGGCAGGGTCACCGAGCAGTACTTC. It is translated as CASSEEGRVTEQYF.

CDR3 sequence: CASSVGEGQETQYF. The DNA of the CDR3 is TGTGCCAGCAGTGTGGGGGAGGGACAAGAGACCCAGTACTTC. The chain carries TRBV2 and TRBJ2-5, with 7 positions matching TRBD2. Trimming at V came to 4 bases and at J to 2 bases, leaving 4 bases not matched to a gene. This CDR3 spans 14 amino acids. Germline assignment: CDR1 SNHLY and CDR2 FYNNEI.

V usage is TRBV30 and J usage is TRBJ1-5; D ambiguous. Trimming took 2 bases from V and 3 from J, leaving 11 bases between them. CDR3 length: 14 amino acids. The V gene's germline CDR1 is GTSNPN and CDR2 SVGIG (reference sequence). Here the CDR3 DNA reads TGTGCCTGGAGTCCCGATGGAGACAATCAGCCCCAGCATTTT. Translated: CAWSPDGDNQPQHF.

Note on this clone: The sample holds other DNA sequences that translate to the same CDR3. The chain is built from TRBV5-1 and TRBJ2-2; no definite D call. The CDR3 totals 15 residues. V shed 3 bases and J shed 0 bases, with 9 bases lying between them. Per germline, CDR1 SGHRS and CDR2 YFSETQ. The CDR3 nucleotides are TGCGCCAGCAGCTCGACTCTTACGAACACCGGGGAGCTGTTTTTT. This gives the protein CASSSTLTNTGELFF.

To note about this clone: This sample also contains other DNA sequences that code for the same CDR3. J is TRBJ1-1 and V is TRBV18; the D is unclear. The CDR3 contains 13 residues. Germline V gene lookup returns CDR1 KGHSH and CDR2 LQKENI. Trimming cost V 5 bases and J 3 bases, with 10 bases left between them. CDR3 DNA: TGTGCCAGCTCATCCGCAGGAGACACTGAAGCTTTCTTT. Translated, it gives CASSSAGDTEAFF.